The 6 T cell receptor beta chains reported below all come from one sample, sequenced in a study of T-cell reconstitution after alpha-beta-depleted transplantation in children. Unique molecular identifiers were incorporated into the prepared TCRbeta library. One entry per CDR3 protein, called by TCRdb with MiXCR from the PCR reads. The sample lists around 370,000 distinct CDR3 sequences, around 15% occurring once. Sequencing used PBMCs, mostly from graft donor cells, obtained 360 days after TCRalphabeta/CD19-depleted stem cell transplant. Receptor source: a male patient between 2 and 9 years old who had a stem cell transplant for acute lymphoblastic leukemia, so the T cells may come from the graft donor.

The gene calls are TRBV7-3 and TRBJ2-1, with D perhaps TRBD1 or TRBD2 (6 bases each). Germline CDR1 is SGHTA and CDR2 is FQGTGA. This CDR3 spans 15 amino acids. V lost 5 bases and J lost 6, with 17 bases in between. The CDR3 DNA is TGTGCCAGCAGCCCCGTGGGGGGCGCGCGCAATGAGCAGTTCTTC. Translating gives CASSPVGGARNEQFF.

A few counts support this clonotype. The rearrangement links TRBV13 to TRBJ2-3; 9 bases agree with TRBD2. The CDR3 spans 17 residues. V shed 3 bases, J shed 4 bases, and the junction held 11 bases outside the gene matches. Germline V CDR1 and CDR2: PRHDT, FYEKMQ (reference sequence). The CDR3 coding sequence is TGTGCCAGCAGCTTTCCTCCTGCGGGAGGGCCCTCAGATACGCAGTATTTT. Its translation is CASSFPPAGGPSDTQYF.

This clonotype was detected only a few times. The chain combines TRBV28 with TRBJ2-3; 9 nucleotides agree with TRBD2. Looked up from germline, CDR1 is MDHEN and CDR2 is SYDVKM. Trimming removed 4 bases from V and 1 base from J; junction bases left unmatched: 3. The length of the CDR3 is 15 residues. CDR3 sequence (DNA): TGTGCCAGCAGTTACCCTAGCGGGGGCACAGATACGCAGTATTTT. It translates to CASSYPSGGTDTQYF.

The V and J genes are TRBV20-1 and TRBJ2-1; no clear D gene. CDR3 size: 15 residues. The ends were cut back, 0 bases at V and 2 bases at J, with 11 bases in the middle. Germline V gives CDR1 DFQATT, CDR2 SNEGSKA (reference sequence). CDR3 sequence reads: CSARDRLGTYNEQFF. CDR3 bases: TGCAGTGCTAGAGATCGGCTCGGAACCTACAATGAGCAGTTCTTC.

This clonotype was recorded many times. This chain's CDR3 is CASSLGRGIGQYF. The CDR3 nucleotides read TGTGCCAGCAGCTTAGGCCGGGGGATCGGGCAGTATTTT. The chain is built from TRBV7-6 and TRBJ2-3; TRBD2 might be the D (6 bases). Germline-derived CDR1 and CDR2 are SGHVS and FNYEAQ. The V end lost 1 base, the J end lost 11 bases, and 13 bases lay between the germline ends. This CDR3 region has 13 residues.

This clonotype was observed a few times. The chain combines TRBV6-2 or TRBV6-3 with TRBJ2-5, with D possibly being TRBD2 (5 bases). The length of the CDR3 is 12 residues. With 8 bases removed from V and 4 bases from J, the gap between germline ends came to 11 bases. CDR1 MNHEY and CDR2 SVGEGT come from the germline V gene. The CDR3 region is CASVSSGETQYF. The CDR3 nucleotides are TGTGCCAGCGTTTCCAGCGGAGAGACCCAGTACTTC.